Below, 12 T cell receptor beta chains from the same sample are listed, as sequenced in a study of glioma-infiltrating T cells. Amplification of TCR alpha and beta CDR3 regions from RNA used iRepertoire nested multiplex PCR. TCRdb re-derived calls from the multiplex PCR reads in MiXCR, one entry per CDR3 protein. The sample records about 130,000 distinct CDR3 sequences, about 23% being singletons. The sequenced sample was glioma tissue, nonneoplastic brain tissue, or PBMCs (not recorded which). The receptors originated from a human donor with low-grade glioma or glioblastoma, undergoing nonglioma brain surgery, or in good health (not recorded which).

The sample holds many counts of this clonotype. The chain recombines TRBV28 with TRBJ2-7; D not resolved. Germline V lookup: CDR1 MDHEN, CDR2 SYDVKM. Trimming removed 7 bases at V and 2 bases at J, with 15 bases between. The CDR3 spans 14 residues. CDR3 amino acids: CASNKGFGTYEQYF. As DNA, the CDR3 is TGTGCCAGCAACAAAGGGTTTGGGACCTACGAGCAGTACTTC.

As to this clonotype: This clone may be a read error of a much larger clone one base away. The CDR3 bases are TGTGCCAGCAGCCCGGACGTCAGACAGCCCCAGCATTTT. It codes for CASSPDVRQPQHF. The rearrangement uses TRBV12-3 or TRBV12-4 and TRBJ1-5; D gene unclear. V was cut by 6 bases and J by 7 bases, with 13 bases left in between. The CDR3 consists of 13 residues.

In this sample, this clonotype turned up many times. The chain links TRBV6-2 or TRBV6-3 to TRBJ2-2; 10 bases line up with TRBD1. Germline V lookup: CDR1 MNHEY, CDR2 SVGEGT. Unmatched junction bases numbered 0, after V lost 4 bases and J lost 4 bases. The CDR3 has 14 residues. The CDR3 spells CASSWTGGTGELFF. The DNA of the CDR3 is TGTGCCAGCAGTTGGACAGGGGGCACCGGGGAGCTGTTTTTT.

The V call is TRBV12-3 or TRBV12-4, the J call TRBJ2-3; D assignment may be TRBD1 or TRBD2 (5 bases each). This CDR3 contains 14 residues. Trimming pared 6 bases from V and 0 bases from J, leaving 10 bases between. For the CDR3, the DNA is TGTGCCAGCAGCCCCGGGGCGAGCACAGATACGCAGTATTTT. This sequence encodes CASSPGASTDTQYF.

As regards this clonotype: Without the conserved terminal phenylalanine or tryptophan, this CDR3 likely stems from a read error. The rearrangement uses TRBV19 and TRBJ2-5; D may be TRBD2 (6 bases). Trimming removed 6 bases from V and 5 bases from J, with 19 bases in between. This CDR3 comprises 15 residues. Germline values: CDR1 LNHDA, CDR2 SQIVND (reference sequence). CDR3 protein: CASSIKHGGLETQYI. The DNA of the CDR3 is TGTGCCAGTAGCATCAAACACGGAGGGTTGGAGACCCAGTACATC.

The gene calls are TRBV10-3 and TRBJ2-6; possible D gene TRBD1, 5 bases. The germline V gene encodes CDR1 ENHRY and CDR2 SYGVKD. Trimming removed 4 bases at V and 0 bases at J, with 10 bases between. CDR3 length: 16 amino acids. For the CDR3, the DNA is TGTGCCATCAGTGGACAGAGAAACTCTGGGGCCAACGTCCTGACTTTC. This sequence encodes CAISGQRNSGANVLTF.

This clonotype was seen repeatedly, ten times or more. The chain couples TRBV6-1 to TRBJ2-5, with D possibly matching TRBD1 (6 bases). Germline V gene sequence: CDR1 MNHNS, CDR2 SASEGT. The CDR3 contains 13 residues. The ends were cut back, 7 bases at V and 1 base at J, with 10 bases in the middle. CDR3 in amino acids: CASKRGFQETQYF. CDR3 sequence (DNA): TGTGCCAGCAAAAGGGGGTTCCAAGAGACCCAGTACTTC.

This clonotype was counted at least ten times. The chain is built from TRBV27 and TRBJ2-7; 7 nucleotides agree with TRBD1. This CDR3 comprises 14 residues. Germline V gene lookup returns CDR1 MNHEY and CDR2 SMNVEV (reference sequence). With 6 bases clipped from V and 3 bases from J, the junction kept 8 bases outside the gene matches. The CDR3 sequence is CASSLQGISYEQYF. CDR3 sequence (DNA): TGTGCCAGCAGCCTACAGGGGATAAGCTACGAGCAGTACTTC.

There are a few counts of this clonotype. Possible read error: a much larger clone is one base away. The rearrangement links TRBV12-3 or TRBV12-4 to TRBJ2-1, with 9 bases fitting TRBD2. The CDR3 extends over 13 amino acids. V was pared by 5 bases and J by 9 bases, with 5 bases of the junction left unmatched. The CDR3 DNA reads as TGTGCCAGCAGTCCAGCGGGAGGTAGTGAGCAGTTCTTC. Translating it yields CASSPAGGSEQFF.

This clonotype was detected many times. The rearrangement joins TRBV4-3 to TRBJ2-3, with 7 bases fitting TRBD1. The CDR3 extends over 14 amino acids. V shed 4 bases and J 2 bases; nucleotides not matched to a gene: 3. Per germline, CDR1 LGHNA and CDR2 YSLEER. Here the CDR3 DNA reads TGCGCCAGCAGCCGACAGGGTGACACAGATACGCAGTATTTT. Its protein product is CASSRQGDTDTQYF.

The J gene is TRBJ1-4, the V gene TRBV2; TRBD1 matches 10 bases. From germline, CDR1 is SNHLY and CDR2 FYNNEI. V gave up 5 bases and J gave up 7 bases; unmatched junction bases: 4. The length of the CDR3 is 14 residues. CDR3 sequence reads: CASSSGTGAEKLFF. The CDR3 region has the DNA TGTGCCAGCAGTTCCGGGACAGGGGCTGAAAAACTGTTTTTT.

The chain employs TRBV19 and TRBJ1-4, with a possible D match to TRBD1 (5 bases). The CDR3 loop spans 13 amino acids. Germline CDR1 is LNHDA and CDR2 is SQIVND (reference sequence). The V end was cut by 8 bases, the J end by 8 bases, with 15 bases between. CDR3 bases: TGTGCCAGTTCGACGGGACTGAGAGAAAAACTGTTTTTT. Translating gives CASSTGLREKLFF.